Presented here are 23 T cell receptor beta chains from one specimen sequenced in a study of blood T cell repertoires in COVID-19. Data came from immunoSEQ multiplex PCR; TCRdb stores just in-frame clones and leaves some out. Of some 300,000 clones listed, nearly 90% are singletons. Sequenced input: peripheral blood. The receptors originated from a woman aged 40-49 years with COVID-19, enrolled during active disease.

The V gene is TRBV9, the J gene TRBJ2-6; no reliable D call. V lost 2 bases to trimming and J lost 3 bases, with 12 bases between them. The CDR3 extends over 16 amino acids. Germline-derived CDR1 and CDR2 are SGDLS and YYNGEE. For the CDR3, the DNA is TGTGCCAGCAGCGTTGGGCCTCTCTTTGGGGCCAACGTCCTGACTTTC. It codes for CASSVGPLFGANVLTF.

This sequence joins TRBV30 and TRBJ1-1; the D is unclear. Deletions cut 4 bases from V and 0 bases from J, with 12 bases between. CDR3 length: 14 residues. Germline CDR1 reads GTSNPN; CDR2 reads SVGIG (reference sequence). This CDR3 is CAWTILSLNTEAFF. CDR3 nucleotide sequence: TGTGCCTGGACTATCCTAAGCCTGAACACTGAAGCTTTCTTT.

The count of this clone is one. The chain uses TRBV5-1 and TRBJ1-6; weak D call: TRBD1 (6 bases). V was shortened by 0 bases and J by 4 bases, with 11 bases between the two germline ends. This CDR3 region has 16 residues. Germline values: CDR1 SGHRS, CDR2 YFSETQ. The CDR3 nucleotides are TGCGCCAGCAGCTTGGAAGGGGGATCTTATAATTCACCCCTCCACTTT. Translation gives CASSLEGGSYNSPLHF.

The V gene is TRBV3-1 (or the pseudogene TRBV3-2), the J gene TRBJ2-7; D gene ambiguous. V was pared by 3 bases and J by 7 bases, with 10 bases between. Germline assignment: CDR1 LGHDT and CDR2 YNNKEL (reference sequence). This CDR3 has 12 amino acids. DNA for the CDR3: TGTGCCAGCAGCCAGTGGATGCGGGAGCAGTACTTC. Protein sequence: CASSQWMREQYF.

This clone was counted a few times. The chain joins TRBV27 to TRBJ2-7, with 8 bases aligning to TRBD1. With 4 bases clipped from V and 5 bases from J, the junction kept 7 bases outside the gene matches. The CDR3 sequence is 14 residues long. CDR1 is MNHEY, CDR2 SMNVEV, per germline (reference sequence). CDR3 sequence (DNA): TGTGCCAGCAGTTCCCGGACAGGGAGGCACGAGCAGTACTTC. Protein sequence: CASSSRTGRHEQYF.

V usage is TRBV19 and J usage is TRBJ2-1, with D possibly being TRBD2 (6 bases). CDR3 size: 16 residues. Germline V gene data show CDR1 as LNHDA and CDR2 as SQIVND (reference sequence). V was clipped by 3 bases and J by 0 bases, with 12 bases between them. The CDR3 sequence: CASSMEGSSSYNEQFF. The CDR3 coding sequence is TGTGCCAGTAGTATGGAGGGCAGCAGCTCCTACAATGAGCAGTTCTTC. Drawing the rest from reference TRBV19 and TRBJ2-1, the complete variable domain is DGGITQSPKYLFRKEGQNVTLSCEQNLNHDAMYWYRQDPGQGLRLIYYSQIVNDFQKGDIAEGYSVSREKKESFPLTVTSAQKNPTAFYLCASSMEGSSSYNEQFFGPGTRLTVL.

V usage is TRBV5-3 and J usage is TRBJ2-2; D is unclear. TRBV5-3 counts as an open reading frame of uncertain function. This CDR3 contains 16 residues. V shed 0 bases and J shed 4 bases, with 13 bases lying between them. CDR3: CARSLGVTFTTGELFF. For the CDR3, the DNA is TGTGCCAGAAGCTTGGGGGTGACTTTTACCACCGGGGAGCTGTTTTTT.

The rearrangement uses TRBV7-9 and TRBJ1-1, with TRBD1 as a possible D gene (6 bases). The CDR3 sequence is 15 residues long. With 4 bases removed from V and 5 bases from J, the gap between germline ends came to 17 bases. Per the germline V gene, CDR1 is SEHNR and CDR2 is FQNEAQ (reference sequence). CDR3 loop: CASSWIRGGGTEAFF. The CDR3, as DNA: TGTGCCAGCAGCTGGATCCGGGGAGGGGGAACTGAAGCTTTCTTT.

The CDR3 DNA reads as TGTGCCAGCAGCTTATCCAGGGGGGCTGGCACTGAAGCTTTCTTT. This gives the protein CASSLSRGAGTEAFF. The chain has TRBV7-8 and TRBJ1-1, with 7 bases that match TRBD1. The junction had 7 bases not matched to a gene; V was cut back by 2 bases and J by 4 bases. Germline assignment: CDR1 SGHVS and CDR2 FQNEAQ. This CDR3 spans 15 amino acids.

This clone showed up just once. The gene calls are TRBV5-4 and TRBJ1-1; perhaps TRBD1 as D (5 bases). The CDR3 sequence is 14 residues long. Trimming pared 1 base from V and 3 bases from J, leaving 10 bases between. Germline CDR1 and CDR2: SGHNT and YYREEE (reference sequence). The CDR3 reads CASSLFGGDTEAFF. The CDR3 DNA is TGTGCCAGCAGCTTGTTCGGAGGGGACACTGAAGCTTTCTTT.

V is TRBV18 and J is TRBJ2-2, with D perhaps TRBD2 (6 bases). Germline-derived CDR1 and CDR2 are KGHSH and LQKENI. The CDR3 runs to 16 residues. The V gene lost 0 bases and the J gene lost 5 bases, with 13 bases spanning the gap. CDR3 sequence: CASSPPGGEVTGELFF. The CDR3 nucleotides read TGTGCCAGCTCACCACCGGGGGGAGAGGTTACCGGGGAGCTGTTTTTT. Filled out from reference TRBV18 and TRBJ2-2, the complete variable domain reads NAGVMQNPRHLVRRRGQEARLRCSPMKGHSHVYWYRQLPEEGLKFMVYLQKENIIDESGMPKERFSAEFPKEGPSILRIQQVVRGDSAAYFCASSPPGGEVTGELFFGEGSRLTVL.

This chain joins TRBV11-3 and TRBJ2-1; 9 bases match TRBD1. The CDR3 is 15 amino acids. V trimming: 8 bases; J trimming: 3 bases; junction bases outside the gene matches: 8. Per the germline V gene, CDR1 is SGHNT and CDR2 is YENEEA. CDR3 sequence: CASGPSGQGYNEQFF. CDR3 bases: TGTGCCAGCGGTCCATCGGGACAGGGCTACAATGAGCAGTTCTTC. The full variable domain, rest sourced from reference TRBV11-3 and TRBJ2-1, is EAGVVQSPRYKIIEKKQPVAFWCNPISGHNTLYWYLQNLGQGPELLIRYENEEAVDDSQLPKDRFSAERLKGVDSTLKIQPAELGDSAVYLCASGPSGQGYNEQFFGPGTRLTVL.

This chain uses TRBV4-3 with TRBJ1-5, with 8 bases aligning to TRBD1. Germline V gives CDR1 LGHNA, CDR2 YSLEER. J lost 5 bases, V lost 3 bases, and 3 bases had no gene match. CDR3 size: 14 residues. In nucleotides, the CDR3 is TGCGCCAGCAGCCACGACAGGGGCGATCAGCCCCAGCATTTT. Translated, it gives CASSHDRGDQPQHF.

The chain links TRBV27 to TRBJ2-7, with 8 bases matching TRBD2. Per the germline V gene, CDR1 is MNHEY and CDR2 is SMNVEV (reference sequence). V lost 3 bases to trimming and J lost 3 bases; unmatched junction nucleotides: 4. The CDR3 extends over 14 amino acids. CDR3 nucleotides: TGTGCCAGCAGTTTCACCGGGACTAGCTACGAGCAGTACTTC. Translated, it gives CASSFTGTSYEQYF.

The rearrangement links TRBV7-9 to TRBJ1-3; the D gene is possibly TRBD1 (5 bases). The CDR3 length is 15 residues. Germline CDR1 SEHNR, CDR2 FQNEAQ (reference sequence). Deletions cut 3 bases from V and 2 bases from J, with 11 bases between. In DNA, the CDR3 is TGTGCCAGCAGCTTGGGAGGGGACGCTGGAAACACCATATATTTT. Amino acids: CASSLGGDAGNTIYF. Full variable domain (remainder filled in from reference TRBV7-9 and TRBJ1-3): DTGVSQNPRHKITKRGQNVTFRCDPISEHNRLYWYRQTLGQGPEFLTYFQNEAQLEKSRLLSDRFSAERPKGSFSTLEIQRTEQGDSAMYLCASSLGGDAGNTIYFGEGSWLTVV.

Note on this clone: Other nucleotide sequences from this sample produce the same CDR3. The chain has TRBV28 and TRBJ1-5; D is ambiguous. Germline CDR1 and CDR2: MDHEN and SYDVKM. The CDR3 runs to 14 residues. V was clipped by 2 bases and J by 1 base, with 6 bases between them. DNA of the CDR3: TGTGCCAGCAGTTTACCCGGGAGCAATCAGCCCCAGCATTTT. Encoded protein: CASSLPGSNQPQHF.

The V and J genes are TRBV9 and TRBJ2-3; TRBD1 agrees at 10 bases. Germline CDR1 reads SGDLS; CDR2 reads YYNGEE. V lost 2 bases to trimming and J lost 1 base; unmatched junction nucleotides: 4. The CDR3 is 16 amino acids. CDR3 sequence reads: CASSVFGQGGTDTQYF. The CDR3 DNA sequence: TGTGCCAGCAGCGTGTTTGGACAGGGGGGCACAGATACGCAGTATTTT.

V and J are TRBV5-5 and TRBJ2-3; the match to TRBD1 covers 9 bases. Germline trimming cut 3 bases from V and 4 bases from J; bases unmatched to any gene: 21. From germline, CDR1 is SGHKS and CDR2 YYEKEE (reference sequence). The CDR3 consists of 20 residues. CDR3 sequence: CASSYRAGVGTGRRADTQYF. In DNA, the CDR3 is TGTGCCAGCAGCTACCGGGCAGGCGTCGGGACAGGGAGGCGGGCAGATACGCAGTATTTT.

The V and J genes are TRBV28 and TRBJ2-3, with 7 bases aligning to TRBD2. The CDR3 has 14 amino acids. CDR1 MDHEN and CDR2 SYDVKM come from the germline V gene. Trimming cost V 7 bases and J 6 bases; bases outside gene matches: 10. CDR3 nucleotides: TGTGCCAGCACCCCAAGCGGGACCTCCGATACGCAGTATTTT. It specifies CASTPSGTSDTQYF.

There are a few counts of this clone. The genes are TRBV25-1 and TRBJ1-5; 7 bases align to TRBD1. The CDR3 contains 17 residues. J lost 8 bases, V lost 6 bases, and 19 bases had no gene match. Germline CDR1 reads MGHDK; CDR2 reads SYGVNS. CDR3 DNA sequence: TGTGCCAGCAGCTATAGCAACAGGGGCCAAAAAGGGAAGCCCCAGCATTTT. The encoded protein is CASSYSNRGQKGKPQHF. Full variable domain (remainder filled in from reference TRBV25-1 and TRBJ1-5): EADIYQTPRYLVIGTGKKITLECSQTMGHDKMYWYQQDPGMELHLIHYSYGVNSTEKGDLSSESTVSRIRTEHFPLTLESARPSHTSQYLCASSYSNRGQKGKPQHFGDGTRLSIL.

The chain has TRBV19 and TRBJ1-5; D unclear. The germline gives CDR1 LNHDA, CDR2 SQIVND (reference sequence). The CDR3 is 16 amino acids. Trimming removed 1 base from V and 4 bases from J, with 14 bases in between. CDR3: CASSIVVRVRNQPQHF. The CDR3 DNA is TGTGCCAGTAGTATAGTAGTGAGGGTGAGGAATCAGCCCCAGCATTTT.

To note about this clone: This sample also contains other DNA sequences that code for the same CDR3. V gene TRBV28 combines with J gene TRBJ1-2; D gene unclear. From germline, CDR1 is MDHEN and CDR2 SYDVKM. V lost 3 bases and J lost 3, with 5 bases in between. The CDR3 consists of 12 residues. CDR3 in amino acids: CASSFRDYGYTF. DNA of the CDR3: TGTGCCAGCAGTTTTCGCGACTATGGCTACACCTTC.

The V gene is TRBV19, the J gene TRBJ1-6, with 9 bases aligning to TRBD1. The V gene end was trimmed by 9 bases and the J gene end by 10 bases; junction bases not matched to a gene: 7. CDR1 is LNHDA and CDR2 is SQIVND in the germline V gene (reference sequence). This CDR3 has 13 residues. The chain's CDR3 is CASRTGARSPLHF. CDR3 nucleotide sequence: TGTGCCAGCCGGACAGGGGCTAGGTCACCCCTCCACTTT.